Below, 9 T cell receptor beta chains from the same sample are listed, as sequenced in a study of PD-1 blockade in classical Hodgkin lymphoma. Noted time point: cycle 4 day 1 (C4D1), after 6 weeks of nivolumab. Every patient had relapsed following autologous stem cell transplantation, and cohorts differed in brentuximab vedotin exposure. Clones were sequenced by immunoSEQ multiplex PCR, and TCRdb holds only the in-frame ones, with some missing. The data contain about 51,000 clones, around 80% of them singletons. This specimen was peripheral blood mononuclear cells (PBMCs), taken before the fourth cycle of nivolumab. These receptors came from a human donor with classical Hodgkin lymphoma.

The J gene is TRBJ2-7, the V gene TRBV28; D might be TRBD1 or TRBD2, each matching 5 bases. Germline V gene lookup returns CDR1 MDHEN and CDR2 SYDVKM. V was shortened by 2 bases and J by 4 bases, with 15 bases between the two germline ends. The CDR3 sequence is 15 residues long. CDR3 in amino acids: CASSLGGSYEYEQYF. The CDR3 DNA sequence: TGTGCCAGCAGTTTAGGGGGATCCTATGAGTACGAGCAGTACTTC.

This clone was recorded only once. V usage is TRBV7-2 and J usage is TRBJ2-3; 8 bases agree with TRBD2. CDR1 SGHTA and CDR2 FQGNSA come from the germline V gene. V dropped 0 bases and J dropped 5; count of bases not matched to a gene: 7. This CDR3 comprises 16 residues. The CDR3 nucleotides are TGTGCCAGCAGCTTAGCGATCGGGGGGGCAGAAGATACGCAGTATTTT. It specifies CASSLAIGGAEDTQYF.

CDR3 DNA: TGTGCCAGCAGCTTAGTGGGACAGTATAATTCACCCCTCCACTTT. This sequence encodes CASSLVGQYNSPLHF. The rearrangement uses TRBV7-2 and TRBJ1-6; 7 nucleotides match TRBD1. V dropped 1 base and J dropped 4; count of bases not matched to a gene: 1. CDR3 size: 15 residues. The germline gives CDR1 SGHTA, CDR2 FQGNSA.

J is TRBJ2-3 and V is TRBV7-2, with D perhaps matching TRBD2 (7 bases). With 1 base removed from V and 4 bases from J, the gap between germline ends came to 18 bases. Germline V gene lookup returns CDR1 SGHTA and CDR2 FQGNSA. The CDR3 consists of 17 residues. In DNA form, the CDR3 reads TGTGCCAGCAGCTTAGTCACGGGGGGCCACGGGGCAGATACGCAGTATTTT. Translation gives CASSLVTGGHGADTQYF.

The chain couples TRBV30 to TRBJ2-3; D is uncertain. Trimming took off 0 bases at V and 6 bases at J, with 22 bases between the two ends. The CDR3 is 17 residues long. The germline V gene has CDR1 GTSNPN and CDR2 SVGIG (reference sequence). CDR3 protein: CAWSVGFEAAGRDTQYF. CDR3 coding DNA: TGTGCCTGGAGTGTAGGATTCGAAGCCGCCGGCCGGGATACGCAGTATTTT.

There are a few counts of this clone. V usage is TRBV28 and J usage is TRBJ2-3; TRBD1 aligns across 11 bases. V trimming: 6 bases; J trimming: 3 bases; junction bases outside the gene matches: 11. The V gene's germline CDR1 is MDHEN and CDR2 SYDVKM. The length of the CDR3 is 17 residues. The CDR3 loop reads CASSPPFGQGATDTQYF. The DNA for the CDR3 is TGTGCCAGCAGCCCCCCCTTCGGACAGGGGGCGACAGATACGCAGTATTTT.

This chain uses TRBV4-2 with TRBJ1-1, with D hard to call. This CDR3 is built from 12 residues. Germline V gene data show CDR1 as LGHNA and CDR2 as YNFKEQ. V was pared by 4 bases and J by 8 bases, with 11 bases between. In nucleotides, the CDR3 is TGTGCCAGCAGCCGACCCAGTCCCGAAGCTTTCTTT. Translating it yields CASSRPSPEAFF.

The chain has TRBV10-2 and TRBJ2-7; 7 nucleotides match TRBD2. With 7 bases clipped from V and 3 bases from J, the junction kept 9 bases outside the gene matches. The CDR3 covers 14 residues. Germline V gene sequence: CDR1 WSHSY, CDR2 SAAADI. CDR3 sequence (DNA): TGCGCCAGCAAGGGGAGGGGCGGATACTACGAGCAGTACTTC. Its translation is CASKGRGGYYEQYF.

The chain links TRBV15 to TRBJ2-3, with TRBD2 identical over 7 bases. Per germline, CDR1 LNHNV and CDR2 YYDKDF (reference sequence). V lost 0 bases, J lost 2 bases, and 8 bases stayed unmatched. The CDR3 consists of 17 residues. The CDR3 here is CATSRDWLLADTDTQYF. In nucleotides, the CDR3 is TGTGCCACCAGCAGAGATTGGTTGCTAGCGGACACAGATACGCAGTATTTT.